Listed below are T cell receptor beta chains from one sample, sequenced in a study of CD8 T cells in ankylosing spondylitis. TCRdb re-called the 5' RACE reads with MiXCR, one entry per CDR3 protein. The sample carries about 800,000 distinct CDR3 sequences, roughly 12% recorded once. The source material was blood, either unsorted or a sorted T cell fraction (not recorded which). These receptors all stem from a male donor with ankylosing spondylitis. The CDR3 runs from the conserved cysteine through the conserved F or W. The order of the fields is clone size, V gene, CDR3 length, J gene, D gene, CDR3 protein, CDR3 DNA. The D gene is left open where the match is weak. Not all rows give a size; the values are once, few, many and, for expanded clones, a class.

size: many; V: TRBV20-1; length: 11; J: TRBJ1-2; D: .; CDR3: CSASGDYGYTF; DNA: TGCAGTGCTAGCGGAGACTATGGCTACACCTTC
size: few; V: TRBV5-1; length: 15; J: TRBJ2-1; D: .; CDR3: CASSFLEGGFNEQFF; DNA: TGCGCCAGCAGCTTTTTAGAGGGAGGCTTCAATGAGCAGTTCTTC
size: .; V: TRBV5-1; length: 16; J: TRBJ2-5; D: .; CDR3: CASSPSPGTLEETQYF; DNA: TGCGCCAGCAGCCCGAGCCCTGGGACATTAGAAGAGACCCAGTACTTC
size: .; V: TRBV5-1; length: 19; J: TRBJ2-1; D: .; CDR3: CASSLAPSPVRAPYNEQFF; DNA: TGCGCCAGCAGCTTGGCCCCGTCTCCGGTGCGGGCCCCCTACAATGAGCAGTTCTTC
size: .; V: TRBV4-1; length: 14; J: TRBJ1-2; D: .; CDR3: CASSRRGEAYGYTF; DNA: TGCGCCAGCAGCCGACGGGGGGAAGCCTATGGCTACACCTTC
size: few; V: TRBV10-2; length: 15; J: TRBJ1-2; D: .; CDR3: CASSESSPQEYGYTF; DNA: TGCGCCAGCAGTGAGTCCTCCCCCCAAGAATATGGCTACACCTTC
size: .; V: TRBV10-3; length: 13; J: TRBJ2-2; D: .; CDR3: CAISRAGTGELFF; DNA: TGTGCCATCAGTAGGGCAGGCACCGGGGAGCTGTTTTTT
size: many; V: TRBV7-2; length: 14; J: TRBJ2-3; D: .; CDR3: CASSQLGFTDTQYF; DNA: TGTGCCAGCAGCCAATTGGGGTTCACAGATACGCAGTATTTT
size: few; V: TRBV5-1; length: 15; J: TRBJ2-7; D: .; CDR3: CASSSTDGGFYEQYF; DNA: TGCGCCAGCAGCTCCACGGATGGTGGGTTCTACGAGCAGTACTTC
size: many; V: TRBV29-1; length: 14; J: TRBJ1-5; D: .; CDR3: CSVGGGAWNQPQHF; DNA: TGCAGCGTTGGAGGGGGGGCGTGGAATCAGCCCCAGCATTTT
size: .; V: TRBV5-1; length: 18; J: TRBJ2-1; D: TRBD2; CDR3: CASSFSRSTSGGYNEQFF; DNA: TGCGCCAGCAGCTTTAGCCGGTCGACTAGCGGGGGCTACAATGAGCAGTTCTTC
size: few; V: TRBV20-1; length: 16; J: TRBJ1-5; D: TRBD1; CDR3: CSARLTGTGVDQPQHF; DNA: TGCAGTGCTAGACTTACCGGGACAGGGGTTGATCAGCCCCAGCATTTT
size: few; V: TRBV20-1; length: 12; J: TRBJ2-3; D: .; CDR3: CSAEARTDTQYF; DNA: TGCAGTGCTGAGGCACGCACAGATACGCAGTATTTT
size: few; V: TRBV6-1; length: 14; J: TRBJ1-1; D: .; CDR3: CASHSNLDNTEAFF; DNA: TGTGCCAGTCACTCCAACCTAGATAACACTGAAGCTTTCTTT
size: .; V: TRBV5-1; length: 15; J: TRBJ2-5; D: TRBD2; CDR3: CASSLAAGVGETQYF; DNA: TGCGCCAGCAGCTTGGCGGCGGGAGTGGGAGAGACCCAGTACTTC
size: many; V: TRBV2; length: 14; J: TRBJ2-3; D: .; CDR3: CASSGVGHTDTQYF; DNA: TGTGCCAGCAGTGGGGTAGGACATACAGATACGCAGTATTTT
size: .; V: TRBV5-1; length: 13; J: TRBJ1-1; D: .; CDR3: CASSWELGAEAFF; DNA: TGCGCCAGCAGCTGGGAACTGGGGGCTGAAGCTTTCTTT
size: many; V: TRBV12-3/TRBV12-4; length: 14; J: TRBJ1-2; D: .; CDR3: CASSLGITNYGYTF; DNA: TGTGCCAGCAGTCTGGGGATAACTAACTATGGCTACACCTTC
size: .; V: TRBV24-1; length: 15; J: TRBJ2-2; D: .; CDR3: CATARGGGNTGELFF; DNA: TGTGCCACCGCTAGAGGGGGGGGTAACACCGGGGAGCTGTTTTTT
size: few; V: TRBV5-1; length: 15; J: TRBJ1-3; D: .; CDR3: CASSLRPTSGNTIYF; DNA: TGCGCCAGCAGCCTCCGACCGACCTCTGGAAACACCATATATTTT
size: .; V: TRBV20-1; length: 13; J: TRBJ2-1; D: .; CDR3: CSARPPGTNEQFF; DNA: TGCAGTGCTAGACCACCGGGGACCAATGAGCAGTTCTTC
size: many; V: TRBV7-2; length: 13; J: TRBJ1-2; D: .; CDR3: CASSRDINYGYTF; DNA: TGTGCCAGCAGCCGGGACATTAACTATGGCTACACCTTC
size: .; V: TRBV7-2; length: 16; J: TRBJ2-7; D: TRBD2; CDR3: CSSSPREAGGTYEQYF; DNA: TGTTCCAGCAGCCCTCGGGAAGCGGGAGGGACCTACGAGCAGTACTTC
size: few; V: TRBV12-3/TRBV12-4; length: 15; J: TRBJ2-1; D: .; CDR3: CASSFDKITYNEQFF; DNA: TGTGCCAGCAGTTTCGACAAAATCACCTACAATGAGCAGTTCTTC
size: many; V: TRBV5-1; length: 12; J: TRBJ2-3; D: .; CDR3: CASSPSWDTQYF; DNA: TGCGCCAGCAGCCCGAGTTGGGATACGCAGTATTTT
size: .; V: TRBV11-3; length: 10; J: TRBJ1-1; D: .; CDR3: CASSHTEAFF; DNA: TGTGCCAGCAGCCACACCGAAGCTTTCTTT
size: .; V: TRBV7-6; length: 14; J: TRBJ1-2; D: .; CDR3: CASSLDSAGPGYTF; DNA: TGTGCCAGCAGCTTAGACTCCGCAGGGCCCGGCTACACCTTC